This T cell receptor beta chain comes out of a study of T-cell memory formation after mild COVID-19. Study-wide context: TCR clusters largely stayed donor specific.

Germline V gene lookup returns CDR1 MNHEY and CDR2 SVGEGT. Trimming removed 6 bases at V and 3 bases at J, with 9 bases between. CDR3 length: 12 residues. MiXCR, run by TCRdb on the 5' RACE reads, gives a single entry per CDR3 protein. The sample lists approximately 260,000 distinct CDR3 sequences; about a sixth were seen once. This clonotype was seen only a few times. Its target is not known. Broader study findings: Contracting CD4+ clones lay largely in CM and EM, with CD8+ ones residing in EMRA. A balance of CD4 and CD8 characterized clones contracting day 15 to 85, whereas later expanders leaned CD4+.

The genes are TRBV6-2 or TRBV6-3 and TRBJ2-7; D is perhaps TRBD2 (5 bases). The material sequenced was PBMCs or a T cell subset sorted from them (not recorded which). The receptor was isolated from a man in his late teens or twenties who had mild COVID-19 (a few samples of this study predate the infection). Cell type and time point are not known. For the CDR3, the DNA is TGTGCCAGCAGCCCCCGGGGCTACGAGCAGTACGTC. It is translated as CASSPRGYEQYV.